The clone carrying this TCR beta chain was counted at least ten times. Aged 18 to 65, the patients had hyperthyroidism that was newly diagnosed and had lasted under 2 months. Investigators excluded patients with uncontrolled infection, other autoimmune disease, pregnancy or lactation. V lost 3 bases to trimming and J lost 1 base; unmatched junction nucleotides: 5. CDR1 and CDR2 (germline): MNHNS, SASEGT. The CDR3 is 15 amino acids. Amplification yielded TCR beta CDR3 regions, with RNA transcripts as the source. Primed by the HTBI set, a first-round RT-PCR was run on the TCR CDR3. TCRdb analysed the multiplex PCR reads with MiXCR anew, one entry per CDR3 protein. The data contain fewer than 600,000 distinct CDR3 sequences, approximately 15% of them seen just once; the ten biggest clones take up 17%. These data originate in a study of T cells in Graves' hyperthyroidism and ophthalmopathy. Whole-study context: Peripheral blood was collected at initial diagnosis, before any treatment.

This clonotype was obtained from a young woman with Graves' hyperthyroidism. Sequencing used blood. The chain joins TRBV6-1 to TRBJ2-7; the match to TRBD1 covers 8 bases. The CDR3 sequence is CASSDRGRVSYEQYF. The DNA for the CDR3 is TGTGCCAGCAGTGACAGGGGGCGCGTTTCCTACGAGCAGTACTTC.